This entry describes one TCR beta chain. Its antigen is not identified. This sample was included in a study of Graves' ophthalmopathy and Graves' hyperthyroidism. General study results and limits: The model's ophthalmopathy progression predictions had more than 55% sensitivity and over 72% specificity.

In this cohort's terms, stable hyperthyroidism meant no ophthalmopathy by 18 months of follow-up. The V and J ends lost 6 bases and 3 bases, in that order; junction bases with no gene match: 9. Germline loops: CDR1 SNHLY, CDR2 FYNNEI. The CDR3 has 15 amino acids. Amplification targeted the TCR beta CDR3 regions, with RNA transcripts as the source material. An opening RT-PCR round employed HTBI primers and preceded a second-round multiplex PCR. MiXCR, run by TCRdb on the multiplex PCR reads, gives a single entry per CDR3 protein. The sample has 400,000 to 450,000 distinct CDR3 sequences; around 21% are singletons.

Sequences were obtained from peripheral blood. V gene TRBV2 combines with J gene TRBJ2-7, with 9 bases fitting TRBD1. The source is a woman under 30 with stable Graves' hyperthyroidism. In DNA, the CDR3 is TGTGCCAGCAGGATAACCGGGACAGGGATCTACGAGCAGTACTTC. This sequence encodes CASRITGTGIYEQYF.